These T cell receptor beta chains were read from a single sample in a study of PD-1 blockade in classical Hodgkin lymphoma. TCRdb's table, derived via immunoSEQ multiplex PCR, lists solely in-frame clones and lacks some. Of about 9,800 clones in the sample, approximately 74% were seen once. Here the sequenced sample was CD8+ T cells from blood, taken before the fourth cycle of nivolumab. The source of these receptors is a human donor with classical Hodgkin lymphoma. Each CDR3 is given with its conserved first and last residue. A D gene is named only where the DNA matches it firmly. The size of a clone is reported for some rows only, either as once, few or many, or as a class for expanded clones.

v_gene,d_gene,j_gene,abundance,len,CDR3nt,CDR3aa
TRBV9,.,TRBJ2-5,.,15,TGTGCCAGCAGCGTAGGACAGGGAGGACAAGAGACCCAGTACTTC,CASSVGQGGQETQYF
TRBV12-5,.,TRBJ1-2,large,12,TGTGCTAGTGGTTTGGGAGGAGATGGCTACACCTTC,CASGLGGDGYTF
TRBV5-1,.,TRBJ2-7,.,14,TGCGCCAGCAGCGCGGACCTAGTCGAACTACGAGAGTACTTC,CASSADLVELREYF
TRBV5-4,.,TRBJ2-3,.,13,TGTGCCAGCAGGGGAGGACCCACAGATACGCAGTATTTT,CASRGGPTDTQYF
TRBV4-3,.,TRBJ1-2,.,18,TGCGCCAGCAGCCAAGTTAAAGTCTCGGTGAGTGGGAGTAGCGGCTACACCTTC,CASSQVKVSVSGSSGYTF
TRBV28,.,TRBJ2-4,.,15,TGTGCCAGCAGCCTGGAAGGGGCAACCAAAAACATTCAGTACTTC,CASSLEGATKNIQYF
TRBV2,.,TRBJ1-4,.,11,TGTGCCAGCAGTGAGACAGGAGAACTGTTTTTT,CASSETGELFF
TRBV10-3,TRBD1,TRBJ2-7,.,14,TGTGCCATCAGGCAACAGGGGGAGTCCTACGAGCAGTACTTC,CAIRQQGESYEQYF
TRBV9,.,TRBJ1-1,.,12,TGTGCCAGCAGCGGGCAGGGGACTGAAGCTTTCTTT,CASSGQGTEAFF
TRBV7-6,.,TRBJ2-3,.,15,TGTGCCAGCAGCCTCCGCGTCGGAAGCACAGATACGCAGTATTTT,CASSLRVGSTDTQYF
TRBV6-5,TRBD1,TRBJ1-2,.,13,TGTGCCAGCAGGGGACAGCCAAACTATGGCTACACCTTC,CASRGQPNYGYTF
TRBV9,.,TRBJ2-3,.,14,TGTGCCAGCAGCGTAGACCAGGGAACAGATACGCAGTATTTT,CASSVDQGTDTQYF
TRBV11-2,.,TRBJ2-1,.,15,TGTGCCAGCAGCTTAGTTGGGAGCGGCCTCGATGAGCAGTTCTTC,CASSLVGSGLDEQFF
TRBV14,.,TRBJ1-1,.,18,TGTGCCAGCAGCCTCCTTCTACACTCTGGACAGTTAAACACTGAAGCTTTCTTT,CASSLLLHSGQLNTEAFF
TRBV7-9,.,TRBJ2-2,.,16,TGTGCCAGCAGCTTCCATAGGACCCTGACCACCGGGGAGCTGTTTTTT,CASSFHRTLTTGELFF
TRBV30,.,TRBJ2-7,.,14,TGTGCCTGGAGTATTGGGGGCGCGTCCTACGAGCAGTACTTC,CAWSIGGASYEQYF
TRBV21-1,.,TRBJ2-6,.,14,TGTGCCAGCAGCCACGTCTCTGGGGCCAACGTCCTGACTTTC,CASSHVSGANVLTF
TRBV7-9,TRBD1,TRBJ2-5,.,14,TGTGCCAGCAGCCCCAGGGGGCCCCAAGAGACCCAGTACTTC,CASSPRGPQETQYF
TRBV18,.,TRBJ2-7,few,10,TGTGCCAGCTCACCACCGAGAAAAGACTTC,CASSPPRKDF
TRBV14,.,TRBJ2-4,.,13,TGTGCCAGCAGCCTCGTCCCTGGGGACATTCAGTACTTC,CASSLVPGDIQYF
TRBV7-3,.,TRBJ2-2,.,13,TGTGCCAGCAGCCGGACAGTCACCGGGGAGCTGTTTTTT,CASSRTVTGELFF
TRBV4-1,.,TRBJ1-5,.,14,TGCGCCAGCAGCTGGGGGGGGAGCAATCAGCCCCAGCATTTT,CASSWGGSNQPQHF
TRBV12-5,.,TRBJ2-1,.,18,TGTGCTAGTGGTTTGCCCCCCGGCAATAGGGGGGGGAGGGATGAGCAGTTCTTC,CASGLPPGNRGGRDEQFF
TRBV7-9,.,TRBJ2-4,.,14,TGTGCCAGCAGCAATACAGGGCCGGGGAACATTCAGTACTTC,CASSNTGPGNIQYF
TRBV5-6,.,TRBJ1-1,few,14,TGTGCCAGCAGCTTGGAAGGGATGAACACTGAAGCTTTCTTT,CASSLEGMNTEAFF
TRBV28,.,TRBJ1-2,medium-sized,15,TGTGCCAGCTGGGCCCGTAGGACAGTCGCACATGGCTACACCTTC,CASWARRTVAHGYTF
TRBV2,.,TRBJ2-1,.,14,TGTGCCAGCAGGTCCGGGACGGATTACAATGAGCAGTTCTTC,CASRSGTDYNEQFF
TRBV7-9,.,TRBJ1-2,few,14,TGTGCCAGCAGCTTAGAGGGGGGACACTATGGCTACACCTTC,CASSLEGGHYGYTF
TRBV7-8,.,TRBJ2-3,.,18,TGTGCCAGCAGCTCGCCGTCAGTCGCGGGTTCCGACGCGGATACGCAGTATTTT,CASSSPSVAGSDADTQYF
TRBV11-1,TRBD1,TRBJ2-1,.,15,TGTGCCAGCAGCTGGGGACAGGGGGCCTACAATGAGCAGTTCTTC,CASSWGQGAYNEQFF
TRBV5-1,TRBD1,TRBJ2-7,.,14,TGCGCCAGCAGCGGAACCGGGACAGGTTACGAGCAGTACTTC,CASSGTGTGYEQYF
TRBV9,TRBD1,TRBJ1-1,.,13,TGTGCCAGCAGCGTAGGGGACAGGACTGAAGCTTTCTTT,CASSVGDRTEAFF
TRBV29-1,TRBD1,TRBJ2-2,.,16,TGCAGCGTTGAAGACCCCCGAGAGGGGGCCACCGGGGAGCTGTTTTTT,CSVEDPREGATGELFF
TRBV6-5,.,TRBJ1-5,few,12,TGTGCCAGCGGAGGGGAGGGACAGCCCCAGCATTTT,CASGGEGQPQHF
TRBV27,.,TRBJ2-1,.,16,TGTGCCAGCAGTTTGGAACTTACTAGCAAGCCCAATGAGCAGTTCTTC,CASSLELTSKPNEQFF
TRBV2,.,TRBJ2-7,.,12,TGTGCCAGCAGTGATCCGAACTACGAGCAGTACTTC,CASSDPNYEQYF
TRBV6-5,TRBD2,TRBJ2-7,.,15,TGTGCCAGCAGTTACTCGGGGACTAACTCCTACGAGCAGTACTTC,CASSYSGTNSYEQYF
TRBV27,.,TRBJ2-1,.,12,TGTGCCAGCAGTTTTAGTCACAATGAGCAGTTCTTC,CASSFSHNEQFF
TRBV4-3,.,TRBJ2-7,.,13,TGCGCCAGCAGCCAAGGGGGCGTCAGAGAGCAGTACTTC,CASSQGGVREQYF
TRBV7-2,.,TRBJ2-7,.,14,TGTGCCAGCAGCGTGGCCCTTTTGGGTTACGAGCAGTACTTC,CASSVALLGYEQYF
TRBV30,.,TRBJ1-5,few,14,TGTGCCTGGAGTCCAGGGAGGGGAGGTCAGCCCCAGCATTTT,CAWSPGRGGQPQHF
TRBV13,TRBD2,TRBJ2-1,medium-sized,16,TGTGCCAGCAGCTTAACGCTAGCGGGTTGGGACAATGAGCAGTTCTTC,CASSLTLAGWDNEQFF
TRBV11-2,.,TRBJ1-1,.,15,TGTGCCAGCAGCCCCTGGGGGGGAGCTAACACTGAAGCTTTCTTT,CASSPWGGANTEAFF
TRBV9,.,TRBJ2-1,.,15,TGTGCCAGCAGCGTAGCACCCGGGACCGGGAATGAGCAGTTCTTC,CASSVAPGTGNEQFF
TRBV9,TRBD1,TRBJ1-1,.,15,TGTGCCAGCAGCGTAGCCGGGACAGGGGGCACTGAAGCTTTCTTT,CASSVAGTGGTEAFF
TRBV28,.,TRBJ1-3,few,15,TGTGCCAGCGCCCTGCGGGTACCACCTGGAAACACCATATATTTT,CASALRVPPGNTIYF
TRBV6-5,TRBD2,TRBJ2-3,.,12,TGTGCCAGCGCTAGCGGGAGGGATACGCAGTATTTT,CASASGRDTQYF
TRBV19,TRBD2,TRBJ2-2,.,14,TGTGCCAGTAGTTTCATAGCGGGGTCTGGGGAGCTGTTTTTT,CASSFIAGSGELFF